One and the same sample provided the 16 T cell receptor beta chains below, sequenced in a study of CXCR3-negative and CXCR3-positive naive CD8 T cells. Overall study findings and caveats: Hydrophobicity of TRB CDR3s was greater in CXCR3-positive naive cells than in CXCR3-negative naive cells.

Which antigens these TCRs recognize remains unknown. 5' RACE with UMI labels generated the TRB cDNA libraries. TCRdb re-called the 5' RACE reads and shows each CDR3 protein once, DNA omitted. The listing records more than 100,000 distinct CDR3 sequences. The sequenced sample was naive CXCR3+ CD8+ T cells from blood. The subset is: CD45RO-CCR7+CD27+CD95- naive CD8+ T cells expressing CXCR3 (TNR3+). These receptors all come from a human donor in good health. Some clones in this sample may be carry-over from other donors' samples.

The chain is built from TRBV20-1 and TRBJ1-1. The CDR3 runs 13 residues. The V gene's germline CDR1 is DFQATT and CDR2 SNEGSKA (reference sequence). CDR3 sequence reads: CSASEGMNTEAFF.

The rearrangement uses TRBV29-1 and TRBJ2-7. The CDR3 totals 13 residues. CDR1 SQVTM and CDR2 ANQGSEA come from the germline V gene. Here the CDR3 reads CSVSGGVVHEQYF.

The CDR3: CASGGDTLFNTIYF. This rearrangement joins TRBV28 to TRBJ1-3; TCRdb calls TRBD1, which cannot be checked without DNA. The length of the CDR3 is 14 residues. Germline-derived CDR1 and CDR2 are MDHEN and SYDVKM.

V usage is TRBV15 and J usage is TRBJ1-2; no DNA is available, so the TRBD1 call from TCRdb remains unchecked. CDR1 is LNHNV, CDR2 YYDKDF, per germline (reference sequence). The CDR3 consists of 16 residues. The CDR3 sequence: CATSVARDGGNYGYTF. Full variable domain (missing parts from reference TRBV15 and TRBJ1-2): DAMVIQNPRYQVTQFGKPVTLSCSQTLNHNVMYWYQQKSSQAPKLLFHYYDKDFNNEADTPDNFQSRRPNTSFCFLDIRSPGLGDTAMYLCATSVARDGGNYGYTFGSGTRLTVV.

The chain couples TRBV15 to TRBJ2-3. This CDR3 is 13 amino acids long. Germline-derived CDR1 and CDR2 are LNHNV and YYDKDF (reference sequence). CDR3 sequence reads: CATSRDSTDTQYF.

The chain uses TRBV4-1 and TRBJ2-7. Germline V lookup: CDR1 MGHRA, CDR2 YSYEKL. CDR3 length equals 13 residues. The CDR3 is CASSQGISYEQYF.

The chain is built from TRBV29-1 and TRBJ1-1. The length of the CDR3 is 15 residues. Per the germline V gene, CDR1 is SQVTM and CDR2 is ANQGSEA. The CDR3 loop is CSVEDPTTRGPEAFF. The entire variable domain, with the rest obtained from reference TRBV29-1 and TRBJ1-1, is as follows: SAVISQKPSRDICQRGTSLTIQCQVDSQVTMMFWYRQQPGQSLTLIATANQGSEATYESGFVIDKFPISRPNLTFSTLTVSNMSPEDSSIYLCSVEDPTTRGPEAFFGQGTRLTVV.

The chain employs TRBV30 and TRBJ2-1. Germline CDR1 is GTSNPN and CDR2 is SVGIG (reference sequence). The CDR3 spans 11 residues. The CDR3 is CAWSVPGGQFF.

The chain employs TRBV7-6 and TRBJ2-1; lacking DNA, the TRBD1 call made by TCRdb goes unchecked. Germline CDR1 and CDR2: SGHVS and FNYEAQ. This CDR3 has 16 residues. The CDR3 is CASSLVPGTGYNEQFF.

The chain carries TRBV6-5 and TRBJ2-1. Germline CDR1 reads MNHEY; CDR2 reads SVGAGI. CDR3 size: 14 residues. The CDR3 protein is CASTTDNSYNEQFF.

This chain uses TRBV7-3 with TRBJ2-3; TCRdb's assignment of TRBD1 cannot be checked, as there is no DNA. The germline gives CDR1 SGHTA, CDR2 FQGTGA. CDR3 length: 16 residues. The chain's CDR3 is CASSPTKGQGTDTQYF.

The chain uses TRBV7-6 and TRBJ2-1; TCRdb's D gene call, TRBD2, goes unchecked for lack of DNA. From germline, CDR1 is SGHVS and CDR2 FNYEAQ. CDR3 length: 18 residues. This CDR3 reads CASSLSPYSGDVSNEQFF. Full variable domain (remainder filled in from reference TRBV7-6 and TRBJ2-1): GAGVSQSPRYKVTKRGQDVALRCDPISGHVSLYWYRQALGQGPEFLTYFNYEAQQDKSGLPNDRFSAERPEGSISTLTIQRTEQRDSAMYRCASSLSPYSGDVSNEQFFGPGTRLTVL.

This chain uses TRBV7-2 with TRBJ2-7; TCRdb outputs TRBD1, but without DNA this stays unchecked. The germline gives CDR1 SGHTA, CDR2 FQGNSA. CDR3 length: 15 residues. Here the CDR3 reads CASSFGQGGAYEQYF.

The chain links TRBV29-1 to TRBJ2-3; TCRdb gives TRBD2 as the D gene, but with no DNA this cannot be confirmed. This CDR3 spans 15 amino acids. The germline CDR1 and CDR2 sequences are SQVTM and ANQGSEA. CDR3 amino acids: CSVEIAGGHTDTQYF.

The chain carries TRBV5-1 and TRBJ2-7. Germline-derived CDR1 and CDR2 are SGHRS and YFSETQ. The CDR3 runs 12 residues. The CDR3 protein is CASSLDAGEQYF.

The chain links TRBV5-1 to TRBJ2-3; there is no DNA to check the TCRdb D call of TRBD2. This CDR3 is 16 amino acids long. The germline V gene has CDR1 SGHRS and CDR2 YFSETQ. The CDR3 is CASSFGLAGMQDTQYF.